One sample yielded the 23 T cell receptor beta chains listed below, sequenced in a study of cytomegalovirus exposure and HLA in healthy donors. With 60 Vbeta and 13 Jbeta primers, the PCR was carried out. TCRdb's copy holds only in-frame clones and misses some; the assay was immunoSEQ multiplex PCR. Of 110,000 or so clones listed, over 8.5% are singletons. Sequenced input: PBMCs. All receptors derive from a woman aged 40 to 55 in good health and CMV-seropositive.

The J gene is TRBJ2-5, the V gene TRBV29-1; 10 nucleotides match TRBD2. The V segment lost 3 bases and the J segment 7 bases; nucleotides outside the gene matches: 2. Germline CDR1 and CDR2: SQVTM and ANQGSEA. This CDR3 contains 12 residues. CDR3: CSVEASGGTQYF. CDR3 coding DNA: TGCAGCGTTGAGGCTAGCGGGGGGACCCAGTACTTC. The full variable domain, its missing parts supplied by reference TRBV29-1 and TRBJ2-5, is SAVISQKPSRDICQRGTSLTIQCQVDSQVTMMFWYRQQPGQSLTLIATANQGSEATYESGFVIDKFPISRPNLTFSTLTVSNMSPEDSSIYLCSVEASGGTQYFGPGTRLLVL.

The CDR3 DNA is TGTGCCAGCAGCTCGCCGGGATTCGTGGGGGAGCAGTACTTC. It translates to CASSSPGFVGEQYF. The chain recombines TRBV28 with TRBJ2-7; D is possibly TRBD2 (5 bases). CDR1 MDHEN and CDR2 SYDVKM come from the germline V gene. The CDR3 has 14 amino acids. Trimming shortened V by 6 bases and J by 7 bases, and 19 bases separated the two germline ends. Looking up the rest from reference TRBV28 and TRBJ2-7 gives the full variable domain: DVKVTQSSRYLVKRTGEKVFLECVQDMDHENMFWYRQDPGLGLRLIYFSYDVKMKEKGDIPEGYSVSREKKERFSLILESASTNQTSMYLCASSSPGFVGEQYFGPGTRLTVT.

The chain joins TRBV2 to TRBJ2-1; TRBD2 matches 8 bases. The CDR3 consists of 15 residues. The germline V gene has CDR1 SNHLY and CDR2 FYNNEI. Trimming removed 2 bases from V and 8 bases from J; junction bases left unmatched: 8. The CDR3 here is CASSERGLGLYEQFF. For the CDR3, the DNA is TGTGCCAGCAGTGAAAGGGGACTAGGTTTATATGAGCAGTTCTTC.

This clone was recorded a few times. This chain connects TRBV5-4 to TRBJ1-4; D is ambiguous. Trimming pared 0 bases from V and 0 bases from J, leaving 9 bases between. Germline CDR1 and CDR2: SGHNT and YYREEE (reference sequence). The CDR3 is 16 residues long. The CDR3 sequence is CASSLVSPATNEKLFF. The CDR3 coding sequence is TGTGCCAGCAGCTTGGTGTCACCGGCAACTAATGAAAAACTGTTTTTT.

The chain recombines TRBV5-1 with TRBJ1-1; a weak D match, TRBD1 (6 bases). Germline V gene sequence: CDR1 SGHRS, CDR2 YFSETQ. This CDR3 is 16 amino acids long. The V end was cut by 0 bases, the J end by 5 bases, with 17 bases between. Here the CDR3 reads CASSLVGVVGGTEAFF. In DNA form, the CDR3 reads TGCGCCAGCAGCTTGGTAGGAGTCGTAGGGGGAACTGAAGCTTTCTTT.

V gene TRBV28 combines with J gene TRBJ1-1; D gene uncertain. Between the trimmed V and J ends, which lost 6 bases and 5 bases, there was a span of 13 bases. CDR1 and CDR2 from the germline V gene are MDHEN and SYDVKM. The CDR3 has 13 amino acids. The CDR3 is CASRGNAGTEAFF. CDR3 nucleotides: TGTGCCAGCAGGGGAAACGCGGGAACTGAAGCTTTCTTT.

Only a few counts were recorded for this clone. The chain has TRBV25-1 and TRBJ2-7, with D possibly TRBD1 on 6 matching bases. This CDR3 has 13 residues. Trimming cost V 6 bases and J 2 bases, with 11 bases left between them. Looked up from germline, CDR1 is MGHDK and CDR2 is SYGVNS. The CDR3 DNA sequence: TGTGCCAGCAGGGACAGAACAACCTACGAGCAGTACTTC. Translation: CASRDRTTYEQYF.

This clone was seen only a few times. The V and J genes are TRBV6-1 and TRBJ1-2; 9 bases map to TRBD1. J gave up 8 bases and V 3 bases, and 7 bases lay outside the gene matches. Looked up from germline, CDR1 is MNHNS and CDR2 is SASEGT. The CDR3 has 14 residues. DNA of the CDR3: TGTGCCAGCAGTGAGGGACAGGGTTTGAGAGGCTACACCTTC. Translating gives CASSEGQGLRGYTF.

V and J are TRBV5-6 and TRBJ1-5; a possible D gene is TRBD1 (6 bases). V shed 0 bases and J shed 4 bases, with 14 bases lying between them. CDR3 size: 16 residues. CDR1 and CDR2 (germline): SGHDT, YYEEEE. This CDR3 is CASSLGGQLLNQPQHF. The CDR3 bases are TGTGCCAGCAGCTTGGGGGGGCAGCTCCTGAATCAGCCCCAGCATTTT. The full variable domain, completed using reference TRBV5-6 and TRBJ1-5, is DAGVTQSPTHLIKTRGQQVTLRCSPKSGHDTVSWYQQALGQGPQFIFQYYEEEERQRGNFPDRFSGHQFPNYSSELNVNALLLGDSALYLCASSLGGQLLNQPQHFGDGTRLSIL.

The CDR3, as DNA: TGCGCCAGCAGCCAAGTCTTCGGGGAGGGCTACACCTTC. Amino acid sequence: CASSQVFGEGYTF. The V gene is TRBV4-1, the J gene TRBJ1-2; D gene unclear. The CDR3 is 13 amino acids. In germline, CDR1 is MGHRA, CDR2 YSYEKL. Trimming cost V 1 base and J 8 bases, with 11 bases left between them.

J is TRBJ2-7 and V is TRBV19; 9 bases match TRBD1. With 6 bases clipped from V and 4 bases from J, the junction kept 7 bases outside the gene matches. CDR3 length equals 14 residues. Germline V gene data show CDR1 as LNHDA and CDR2 as SQIVND (reference sequence). The CDR3 DNA is TGTGCCAGTAGCCACAGGGGGCAAAGATACGAGCAGTACTTC. Amino acids: CASSHRGQRYEQYF.

The chain joins TRBV29-1 to TRBJ1-1, with D perhaps matching TRBD1 (5 bases). The V end was cut by 1 base, the J end by 1 base, with 10 bases between. CDR3 length: 14 amino acids. The V gene's germline CDR1 is SQVTM and CDR2 ANQGSEA. Here the CDR3 reads CSVEVGAKNTEAFF. The CDR3 DNA reads as TGCAGCGTTGAAGTTGGGGCTAAGAACACTGAAGCTTTCTTT.

This clone was seen more than once but under ten times. The CDR3 region has the DNA TGTGCCTTAGGACAGGGGGAGATCAATCAGCCCCAGCATTTT. This translates into CALGQGEINQPQHF. The chain carries TRBV30 and TRBJ1-5, with 10 bases matching TRBD1. The CDR3 has 14 residues. CDR1 is GTSNPN and CDR2 is SVGIG in the germline V gene (reference sequence). V lost 7 bases to trimming and J lost 3 bases; unmatched junction nucleotides: 6.

This clone has only a few counts. The CDR3 DNA reads TGTGCCAGCAGCGCAGGTCCAGGACAGGGGGTCTATGGCTACACCTTC. Protein: CASSAGPGQGVYGYTF. V and J are TRBV7-3 and TRBJ1-2, with TRBD1 matching 10 bases. The junction had 10 bases not matched to a gene; V was cut back by 5 bases and J by 4 bases. The germline gives CDR1 SGHTA, CDR2 FQGTGA. This CDR3 has 16 residues. Drawing the rest from reference TRBV7-3 and TRBJ1-2, the complete variable domain is GAGVSQTPSNKVTEKGKYVELRCDPISGHTALYWYRQSLGQGPEFLIYFQGTGAADDSGLPNDRFFAVRPEGSVSTLKIQRTERGDSAVYLCASSAGPGQGVYGYTFGSGTRLTVV.

In this sample, this clone turned up a few times. The J gene is TRBJ2-7, the V gene TRBV7-6, with 10 bases matching TRBD1. Trimming cost V 4 bases and J 7 bases; bases outside gene matches: 10. The CDR3 is 15 residues long. Per germline, CDR1 SGHVS and CDR2 FNYEAQ. DNA of the CDR3: TGTGCCAGCAGCTGGACAGGGGGGACTACGAAAGAGCAGTACTTC. It codes for CASSWTGGTTKEQYF.

Comment on this clone: The identical CDR3 is also encoded by other nucleotide sequences in the sample. J is TRBJ1-4 and V is TRBV6-5; a weak D match, TRBD1 (5 bases). Trimming stripped 2 bases from V and 4 bases from J, with 11 bases between. Per the germline V gene, CDR1 is MNHEY and CDR2 is SVGAGI. CDR3 length equals 15 residues. CDR3 DNA sequence: TGTGCCAGCAGTTACGTGCGGGGGGGTAATGAAAAACTGTTTTTT. It yields the protein CASSYVRGGNEKLFF.

The chain couples TRBV9 to TRBJ1-5; the D gene is possibly TRBD1 (6 bases). Per the germline V gene, CDR1 is SGDLS and CDR2 is YYNGEE. The CDR3 is made up of 14 amino acids. V was clipped by 0 bases and J by 4 bases, with 8 bases between them. CDR3 residues: CASSVGTGNQPQHF. CDR3 nucleotides: TGTGCCAGCAGCGTAGGAACAGGGAATCAGCCCCAGCATTTT.

J is TRBJ1-5 and V is TRBV27; D is ambiguous. The CDR3 is made up of 14 amino acids. V was shortened by 2 bases and J by 6 bases, with 11 bases between the two germline ends. The germline V gene has CDR1 MNHEY and CDR2 SMNVEV (reference sequence). This CDR3 reads CASSLAAESQPQHF. The DNA for the CDR3 is TGTGCCAGCAGTTTAGCGGCGGAAAGTCAGCCCCAGCATTTT.

The rearrangement joins TRBV5-4 to TRBJ1-2; 8 bases match TRBD1. Germline V gene lookup returns CDR1 SGHNT and CDR2 YYREEE (reference sequence). CDR3 length equals 13 residues. V gave up 4 bases and J gave up 5 bases; unmatched junction bases: 4. The DNA of the CDR3 is TGTGCCAGCAGCCCGGGACAGGAATATGGCTACACCTTC. This encodes CASSPGQEYGYTF.

The table lists this clone with a few counts. The chain carries TRBV13 and TRBJ1-4; TRBD1 might be the D (5 bases). The germline gives CDR1 PRHDT, CDR2 FYEKMQ (reference sequence). The CDR3 runs to 14 residues. The V end was cut by 4 bases, the J end by 7 bases, with 13 bases between. Here the CDR3 reads CASSSRTRSEKLFF. The DNA for the CDR3 is TGTGCCAGCAGCTCCAGGACAAGGAGTGAAAAACTGTTTTTT. Drawing the rest from reference TRBV13 and TRBJ1-4, the complete variable domain is AAGVIQSPRHLIKEKRETATLKCYPIPRHDTVYWYQQGPGQDPQFLISFYEKMQSDKGSIPDRFSAQQFSDYHSELNMSSLELGDSALYFCASSSRTRSEKLFFGSGTQLSVL.

This clone was counted between two and nine times. This chain links TRBV9 with TRBJ2-2; 16 nucleotides agree with TRBD2. CDR1 is SGDLS, CDR2 YYNGEE, per germline. With V trimmed by 7 bases and J by 6 bases, 6 bases remained unmatched. This CDR3 is 16 amino acids long. The CDR3: CASGTSGGAFPGELFF. The CDR3 DNA is TGTGCCAGCGGGACTAGCGGGGGGGCCTTTCCCGGGGAGCTGTTTTTT. Filled out from reference TRBV9 and TRBJ2-2, the complete variable domain reads DSGVTQTPKHLITATGQRVTLRCSPRSGDLSVYWYQQSLDQGLQFLIQYYNGEERAKGNILERFSAQQFPDLHSELNLSSLELGDSALYFCASGTSGGAFPGELFFGEGSRLTVL.

This clone was detected only a few times. The rearrangement uses TRBV5-4 and TRBJ2-1; D possibly corresponds to TRBD2 (7 bases). This CDR3 spans 15 amino acids. The ends were cut back, 0 bases at V and 7 bases at J, with 14 bases in the middle. Per germline, CDR1 SGHNT and CDR2 YYREEE (reference sequence). The CDR3 is CASSLAGGPGNEQFF. CDR3 nucleotides: TGTGCCAGCAGCTTGGCGGGGGGCCCGGGTAATGAGCAGTTCTTC.

V usage is TRBV18 and J usage is TRBJ1-4; D is unresolved. V was pared by 3 bases and J by 6 bases, with 14 bases between. Germline lookup yields CDR1 KGHSH and CDR2 LQKENI. This CDR3 is 15 amino acids long. CDR3 DNA: TGTGCCAGCTCACCCCAGCGGGTTAGGGATGAAAAACTGTTTTTT. This gives the protein CASSPQRVRDEKLFF.